Listed below are T cell receptor beta chains from one sample, sequenced in a study of blood T cells in healthy people across ages. One entry per CDR3 protein, called by TCRdb with MiXCR from the 5' RACE reads. The repertoire holds roughly 680,000 distinct CDR3 sequences, more than 45% seen once, with approximately 15% in the top ten. The source material was blood. Source of these receptors: a woman older than 75 in good health. The conserved cysteine and the conserved F or W are not part of the CDR3 here. The order of the fields is V gene, J gene, CDR3 protein.

>TRBV27|TRBJ1-2
ASSLFLGQGPLGYT
>TRBV25-1|TRBJ2-3
ASSDPGTSGNTQY
>TRBV6-5|TRBJ2-3
ASSPRTGRDTQY
>TRBV5-1|TRBJ2-3
ASSSGQGSTDTQY
>TRBV20-1|TRBJ2-1
SRTGRAREQF
>TRBV20-1|TRBJ2-3
SARPSGADTQY
>TRBV27|TRBJ2-2
ASSAWGTGDTGELF
>TRBV12-3/TRBV12-4|TRBJ1-5
ASSDASNQPQH
>TRBV10-3|TRBJ2-1
AISERAGPPNEQF
>TRBV18|.
ASSPGCGETQY
>TRBV20-1|TRBJ2-7
SARVPSGRELSYEQY
>TRBV15|TRBJ1-1
ATSRDLGSGDTEAF
>TRBV29-1|TRBJ2-3
SVERRGTTDTQY
>TRBV29-1|TRBJ2-5
SVDRGQQTQY
>TRBV28|TRBJ2-1
ASSSAGGNYNEQF
>TRBV25-1|TRBJ1-2
ASSTIGGYT
>TRBV25-1|TRBJ1-1
ASSDPGPYTEAF
>TRBV28|TRBJ2-5
ASSFGLVGTQY
>TRBV18|TRBJ1-2
ASSADQGSYGYT
>TRBV3-1|TRBJ1-2
ACSQSRGVNYGYT
>TRBV7-9|TRBJ1-1
ASIPGGRGMNTEAF
>TRBV12-3/TRBV12-4|TRBJ2-2
ASSPPGRTPGELF